This T cell receptor beta chain came from a study of OX40 agonist ivuxolimab in advanced cancers. Details on this clone: Its matching antigen is unknown. Other nucleotide sequences from this sample produce the same CDR3.

General study findings and limits: Expanded clones belonging to CD8+ T cells outnumbered, on average, those of CD4+. At 0.1 to 3.0 mg/kg and by week 6, CD4+ and CD8+ T cells in the blood had expanded clonally.

Profiled with immunoSEQ multiplex PCR; TCRdb holds only in-frame clones, not every one. The table includes around 60,000 clones, around four fifths detected once. Germline loops: CDR1 LNHDA, CDR2 SQIVND (reference sequence). Trimming shortened V by 3 bases and J by 3 bases, and 11 bases separated the two germline ends. The CDR3 loop spans 14 amino acids. The material was CD4+ or CD8+ T cells sorted from blood, obtained in a trial of the OX40 agonist ivuxolimab. The chain carries TRBV19 and TRBJ1-1; no definite D call. The source is an adult with an advanced solid tumor such as melanoma, head and neck, liver or kidney cancer. CDR3 loop: CASSIGGGYTEAFF. The CDR3 nucleotides are TGTGCCAGTAGTATTGGCGGAGGGTACACTGAAGCTTTCTTT.